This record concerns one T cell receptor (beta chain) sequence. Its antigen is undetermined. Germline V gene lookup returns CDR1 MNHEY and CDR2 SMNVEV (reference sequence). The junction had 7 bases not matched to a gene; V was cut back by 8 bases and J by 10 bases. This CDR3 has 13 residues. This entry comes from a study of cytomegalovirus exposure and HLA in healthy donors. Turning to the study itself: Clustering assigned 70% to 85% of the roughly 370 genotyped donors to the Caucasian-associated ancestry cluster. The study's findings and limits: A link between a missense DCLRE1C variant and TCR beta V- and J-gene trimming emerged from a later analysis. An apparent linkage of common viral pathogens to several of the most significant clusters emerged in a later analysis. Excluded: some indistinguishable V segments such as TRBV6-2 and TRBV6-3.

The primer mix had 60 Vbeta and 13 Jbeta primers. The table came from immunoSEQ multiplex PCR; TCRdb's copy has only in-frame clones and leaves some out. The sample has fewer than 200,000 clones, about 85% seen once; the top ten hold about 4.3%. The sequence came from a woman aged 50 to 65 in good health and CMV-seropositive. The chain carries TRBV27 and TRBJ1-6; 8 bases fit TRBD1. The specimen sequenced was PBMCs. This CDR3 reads CASADRGRSPLHF. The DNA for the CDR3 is TGTGCCAGCGCAGACAGGGGAAGGTCACCCCTCCACTTT.